This T cell receptor (beta chain) was found in a study of T-cell memory formation after mild COVID-19. The germline CDR1 and CDR2 sequences are SGHRS and YFSETQ. The length of the CDR3 is 14 residues. V lost 2 bases, J lost 3 bases, and 11 bases lay in between. Using constant-segment primers, 5'RACE produced TCR alpha and TCR beta cDNA libraries carrying sample barcodes and UMIs. MiXCR was run by TCRdb on the 5' RACE reads, yielding one entry per CDR3 protein. The table shows a few hundred thousand distinct CDR3 sequences, with approximately 7.6% occurring only once. This clonotype was picked up a small number of times. The antigen is not known. Findings and caveats of the study: Some SARS-CoV-2-responding clones were already detected in memory before infection. CD4+ clones that contracted lay mainly in CM and EM; CD8+ ones lay in EMRA. Contracting clones from day 15 to 85 had balanced CD4/CD8; later expanders favoured CD4+.

This TCR came from a man aged 18 to 29 who had mild COVID-19 (a few samples of this study predate the infection). Cell type and time point are not known. Material for sequencing was PBMCs or a T cell subset sorted from them (not recorded which). V is TRBV5-1 and J is TRBJ1-1; a weak D match, TRBD1 (5 bases). CDR3 DNA sequence: TGCGCCAGCAGCTTACGGGGCGCCGACACTGAAGCTTTCTTT. Its translation is CASSLRGADTEAFF.